Following are 31 T cell receptor beta chains from one sample sequenced in a study of blood T cell repertoires in COVID-19. TCRdb keeps only in-frame clones here, not all; method: immunoSEQ multiplex PCR. This sample has around 250,000 clones, with roughly 90% found just once. The sample comprised peripheral blood. The receptors shown here come from a man aged 25 to 45 who had recovered from COVID-19.

The chain couples TRBV5-1 to TRBJ1-1, with a weak D call TRBD1 (6 bases). V lost 4 bases and J 5 bases, leaving 15 bases between the germline ends. The CDR3 totals 14 residues. CDR1 is SGHRS, CDR2 YFSETQ, per germline. CDR3 protein: CASSNDPGDTEAFF. CDR3 DNA: TGCGCCAGCAGCAACGATCCAGGGGATACTGAAGCTTTCTTT.

This chain connects TRBV7-2 to TRBJ1-1; 8 bases align to TRBD1. CDR1 and CDR2 (germline): SGHTA, FQGNSA. This CDR3 is built from 14 residues. V lost 5 bases and J lost 4; bases outside the gene matches: 6. CDR3 residues: CASSPQGAVTEAFF. The CDR3 nucleotides read TGTGCCAGCAGCCCTCAGGGGGCGGTCACTGAAGCTTTCTTT. Full variable domain (missing parts from reference TRBV7-2 and TRBJ1-1): GAGVSQSPSNKVTEKGKDVELRCDPISGHTALYWYRQSLGQGLEFLIYFQGNSAPDKSGLPSDRFSAERTGGSVSTLTIQRTQQEDSAVYLCASSPQGAVTEAFFGQGTRLTVV.

This clone was counted only a few times. The rearrangement links TRBV10-2 to TRBJ1-5, with 8 bases that match TRBD1. Germline values: CDR1 WSHSY, CDR2 SAAADI. V lost 6 bases, J lost 0 bases, and 13 bases stayed unmatched. This CDR3 region has 18 residues. DNA of the CDR3: TGCGCCAGCAGCCTAGACGCGATGGGGACAGGTAGCAATCAGCCCCAGCATTTT. It specifies CASSLDAMGTGSNQPQHF.

V and J are TRBV5-1 and TRBJ2-1, with 14 nucleotides matching TRBD2. The J segment lost 7 bases and the V segment lost 4 bases, leaving 4 bases of the junction unmatched. CDR1 is SGHRS, CDR2 YFSETQ, per germline. This CDR3 has 15 residues. The CDR3 DNA follows: TGCGCCAGCAGCATCGGACTAGCGGGGGGTAATGAGCAGTTCTTC. It encodes CASSIGLAGGNEQFF. Variable domain in full (rest from reference TRBV5-1 and TRBJ2-1): KAGVTQTPRYLIKTRGQQVTLSCSPISGHRSVSWYQQTPGQGLQFLFEYFSETQRNKGNFPGRFSGRQFSNSRSEMNVSTLELGDSALYLCASSIGLAGGNEQFFGPGTRLTVL.

The V gene is TRBV7-2, the J gene TRBJ2-1; D perhaps matches TRBD2 (5 bases). CDR1 is SGHTA, CDR2 FQGNSA, per germline. V was shortened by 0 bases and J by 5 bases, with 11 bases between the two germline ends. The CDR3 sequence is 15 residues long. Here the CDR3 reads CASSLAGVSDNEQFF. The CDR3 DNA sequence: TGTGCCAGCAGCTTAGCGGGAGTGTCCGACAATGAGCAGTTCTTC. The variable domain in full, with the rest retrieved from reference TRBV7-2 and TRBJ2-1, is GAGVSQSPSNKVTEKGKDVELRCDPISGHTALYWYRQSLGQGLEFLIYFQGNSAPDKSGLPSDRFSAERTGGSVSTLTIQRTQQEDSAVYLCASSLAGVSDNEQFFGPGTRLTVL.

V gene TRBV29-1 combines with J gene TRBJ2-1; TRBD2 agrees at 7 bases. The CDR3 runs 14 residues. V lost 4 bases, J lost 7 bases, and 10 bases stayed unmatched. Germline V gene sequence: CDR1 SQVTM, CDR2 ANQGSEA. The CDR3 nucleotides read TGCAGCGTTGCGGCTAGCGGTTCGTGGAATGAGCAGTTCTTC. It specifies CSVAASGSWNEQFF.

The V and J genes are TRBV18 and TRBJ2-7; 11 nucleotides align to TRBD1. J lost 3 bases, V lost 2 bases, and 3 bases had no gene match. Germline V gene data show CDR1 as KGHSH and CDR2 as LQKENI. This CDR3 has 15 amino acids. The CDR3 coding sequence is TGTGCCAGCTCACCAGCTGGGACAGGGGGCTACGAGCAGTACTTC. It translates to CASSPAGTGGYEQYF.

This chain connects TRBV6-5 to TRBJ2-7, with 8 nucleotides matching TRBD1. The germline V gene has CDR1 MNHEY and CDR2 SVGAGI. The CDR3 spans 13 residues. Trimming at V came to 4 bases and at J to 2 bases, leaving 1 base not matched to a gene. The DNA for the CDR3 is TGTGCCAGCAGTTTCAGGGGGCCCTACGAGCAGTACTTC. Translating it yields CASSFRGPYEQYF.

The rearrangement uses TRBV9 and TRBJ2-1; 9 positions match TRBD1. The CDR3 totals 19 residues. Per the germline V gene, CDR1 is SGDLS and CDR2 is YYNGEE. J gave up 5 bases and V 0 bases, and 15 bases lay outside the gene matches. The CDR3 reads CASSVAGVRGTGFHNEQFF. In nucleotides, the CDR3 is TGTGCCAGCAGCGTAGCTGGGGTCCGTGGGACAGGGTTCCACAATGAGCAGTTCTTC.

The rearrangement uses TRBV5-1 and TRBJ1-2; possibly TRBD1 for D (6 bases). Germline values: CDR1 SGHRS, CDR2 YFSETQ. This CDR3 has 15 amino acids. Deletions cut 1 base from V and 1 base from J, with 11 bases between. The CDR3 DNA is TGCGCCAGCAGCTTGACAGGGTACGGTAACTATGGCTACACCTTC. Its protein is CASSLTGYGNYGYTF.

The chain couples TRBV5-8 to TRBJ2-2, with D perhaps TRBD1 (6 bases). Looked up from germline, CDR1 is SGHTS and CDR2 is YDEGEE. V was pared by 4 bases and J by 1 base, with 11 bases between. This CDR3 is 15 amino acids long. For the CDR3, the DNA is TGTGCCAGCAGCCAGGGACACTGGAACACCGGGGAGCTGTTTTTT. Translating gives CASSQGHWNTGELFF.

CDR3 nucleotide sequence: TGTGCCACCGAAGAAGGATCGGGAGTCCCAAAACTGTTTTTT. Amino acid sequence: CATEEGSGVPKLFF. The chain recombines TRBV7-8 with TRBJ1-4; D remains ambiguous. The germline CDR1 and CDR2 sequences are SGHVS and FQNEAQ. The germline V and J ends were trimmed by 10 bases and 10 bases, with 22 bases remaining between them. CDR3 length: 14 residues.

V is TRBV6-5 and J is TRBJ2-7; 8 bases line up with TRBD1. Germline-derived CDR1 and CDR2 are MNHEY and SVGAGI. The V and J ends lost 1 base and 5 bases, in that order; junction bases with no gene match: 4. The CDR3 spans 14 residues. The CDR3 spells CASSYLDRAHEQYF. CDR3 DNA: TGTGCCAGCAGTTACTTGGACAGGGCCCACGAGCAGTACTTC.

This clone was seen a handful of times. The CDR3 region has the DNA TGTGCCAGCAGACCTGACAGGGGGGGAACCAAAAACATTCAGTACTTC. The encoded protein is CASRPDRGGTKNIQYF. V gene TRBV2 combines with J gene TRBJ2-4; TRBD1 aligns across 9 bases. The V gene's germline CDR1 is SNHLY and CDR2 FYNNEI. CDR3 length equals 16 residues. V shed 6 bases and J 2 bases; nucleotides not matched to a gene: 8.

The chain links TRBV11-2 to TRBJ1-1, with TRBD1 identical over 9 bases. Unmatched junction bases numbered 12, after V lost 4 bases and J lost 9 bases. CDR3 length: 15 amino acids. Germline loops: CDR1 SGHAT, CDR2 FQNNGV. The CDR3 DNA reads as TGTGCCAGCAGCTCCTACCCCCGGGACAGGGATAAAGCTTTCTTT. It codes for CASSSYPRDRDKAFF.

The gene calls are TRBV30 and TRBJ1-3; 8 nucleotides agree with TRBD1. The CDR3 sequence is 14 residues long. Germline values: CDR1 GTSNPN, CDR2 SVGIG (reference sequence). CDR3 nucleotide sequence: TGTGCTACTCAACGGGACAGGAAGGAAAACACCATATATTTT. It specifies CATQRDRKENTIYF. Variable domain in full (rest from reference TRBV30 and TRBJ1-3): SQTIHQWPATLVQPVGSPLSLECTVEGTSNPNLYWYRQAAGRGLQLLFYSVGIGQISSEVPQNLSASRPQDRQFILSSKKLLLSDSGFYLCATQRDRKENTIYFGEGSWLTVV.

The rearrangement links TRBV12-3 or TRBV12-4 to TRBJ2-3; possibly TRBD2 for D (7 bases). The CDR3 sequence is 11 residues long. V lost 11 bases and J lost 14, with 20 bases in between. CDR3 in amino acids: CAGAGRGGWYF. Here the CDR3 DNA reads TGTGCCGGCGCGGGAAGGGGGGGCTGGTATTTT.

The chain combines TRBV4-1 with TRBJ2-3; 10 nucleotides agree with TRBD2. The CDR3 length is 19 residues. CDR1 and CDR2 from the germline V gene are MGHRA and YSYEKL. J was trimmed by 0 bases and V by 0 bases; bases with no gene match: 9. DNA for the CDR3: TGCGCCAGCAGCCAAGATCGTCAAGCGGGGGGGCCGAGCACAGATACGCAGTATTTT. It encodes CASSQDRQAGGPSTDTQYF.

This CDR3 is CASSPPLGRGQGGYEQYF. CDR3 DNA: TGTGCCAGCTCACCCCCGTTGGGGCGGGGACAGGGGGGATACGAGCAGTACTTC. V gene TRBV18 combines with J gene TRBJ2-7; 11 bases map to TRBD1. The V gene end was trimmed by 3 bases and the J gene end by 4 bases; junction bases not matched to a gene: 14. CDR1 KGHSH and CDR2 LQKENI come from the germline V gene. The CDR3 extends over 18 amino acids.

This chain connects TRBV3-1 (or the pseudogene TRBV3-2) to TRBJ2-7; 11 bases map to TRBD2. Germline loops: CDR1 LGHDT, CDR2 YNNKEL (reference sequence). The CDR3 sequence is 15 residues long. Trimming removed 3 bases from V and 6 bases from J; junction bases left unmatched: 7. The CDR3 loop is CASSQGTSGRREQYF. CDR3 nucleotide sequence: TGTGCCAGCAGCCAGGGGACTAGCGGCCGTCGCGAGCAGTACTTC.

The chain combines TRBV20-1 with TRBJ1-1; D gene ambiguous. The CDR3 loop spans 10 amino acids. V dropped 5 bases and J dropped 3 bases, with 4 bases sitting between them. Germline assignment: CDR1 DFQATT and CDR2 SNEGSKA (reference sequence). The CDR3 DNA reads as TGCAGTGCTTATTACACTGAAGCTTTCTTT. Amino acid sequence: CSAYYTEAFF.

This chain joins TRBV5-5 and TRBJ1-2; weak D call: TRBD1 (6 bases). The CDR3 has 15 amino acids. Trimming took 4 bases from V and 4 from J, leaving 17 bases between them. Germline loops: CDR1 SGHKS, CDR2 YYEKEE (reference sequence). CDR3 region: CASSHTQGPIYGYTF. In nucleotides, the CDR3 is TGTGCCAGCAGCCATACACAGGGCCCCATCTATGGCTACACCTTC.

The chain recombines TRBV3-1 (or the pseudogene TRBV3-2) with TRBJ2-5, with 12 positions matching TRBD2. This CDR3 has 15 residues. Germline CDR1 is LGHDT and CDR2 is YNNKEL (reference sequence). Unmatched junction bases numbered 7, after V lost 4 bases and J lost 7 bases. CDR3 sequence reads: CASSLQPSGGATQYF. In DNA form, the CDR3 reads TGTGCCAGCAGCCTCCAGCCTAGCGGGGGGGCGACCCAGTACTTC.

This sequence joins TRBV12-3 or TRBV12-4 and TRBJ1-2, with a possible D match to TRBD1 (6 bases). The CDR3 length is 13 residues. V lost 8 bases and J lost 13, with 23 bases in between. CDR3: CASGNPQGPLFTF. The CDR3 nucleotides are TGTGCCAGCGGAAACCCACAGGGCCCCTTGTTCACCTTC.

This chain connects TRBV30 to TRBJ1-2; D is possibly TRBD1 (5 bases). Germline assignment: CDR1 GTSNPN and CDR2 SVGIG (reference sequence). Trimming cost V 2 bases and J 2 bases, with 12 bases left between them. The CDR3 has 14 residues. CDR3 sequence reads: CAWSPGGSNYGYTF. The CDR3 DNA sequence: TGTGCCTGGAGTCCGGGGGGGTCAAACTATGGCTACACCTTC.

CDR3 loop: CASSVLGGGHDMSSTDTQYF. The CDR3 coding sequence is TGTGCCAGCAGCGTCCTGGGCGGGGGGCACGATATGTCTAGCACAGATACGCAGTATTTT. This chain joins TRBV7-8 and TRBJ2-3, with 8 nucleotides matching TRBD2. This CDR3 is built from 20 residues. V gave up 5 bases and J gave up 0 bases; unmatched junction bases: 19. Germline values: CDR1 SGHVS, CDR2 FQNEAQ.

The V gene is TRBV4-1, the J gene TRBJ1-5; 9 bases are a match to TRBD1. The CDR3 has 17 residues. The germline V gene has CDR1 MGHRA and CDR2 YSYEKL. V was clipped by 4 bases and J by 0 bases; unmatched bases: 7. CDR3 sequence: CASSPGGQGASNQPQHF. CDR3 coding DNA: TGCGCCAGCAGCCCCGGGGGACAGGGCGCTAGCAATCAGCCCCAGCATTTT.

The V call is TRBV4-2, the J call TRBJ2-7; D is perhaps TRBD1 (6 bases). Looked up from germline, CDR1 is LGHNA and CDR2 is YNFKEQ. The ends were cut back, 5 bases at V and 4 bases at J, with 9 bases in the middle. The CDR3 loop spans 12 amino acids. For the CDR3, the DNA is TGTGCCAGCAGCAGAACAGGGTACGAGCAGTACTTC. It translates to CASSRTGYEQYF.

The chain has TRBV19 and TRBJ1-3; D is possibly TRBD1 (6 bases). The CDR3 contains 17 residues. CDR1 and CDR2 from the germline V gene are LNHDA and SQIVND (reference sequence). V lost 4 bases to trimming and J lost 0 bases, with 16 bases between them. CDR3 coding DNA: TGTGCCAGTAGTACCTTTTCGACAGGTTCCTCTGGAAACACCATATATTTT. Amino acid sequence: CASSTFSTGSSGNTIYF. Combining the CDR3 with reference TRBV19 and TRBJ1-3 gives the whole variable domain DGGITQSPKYLFRKEGQNVTLSCEQNLNHDAMYWYRQDPGQGLRLIYYSQIVNDFQKGDIAEGYSVSREKKESFPLTVTSAQKNPTAFYLCASSTFSTGSSGNTIYFGEGSWLTVV.

The V gene is TRBV5-4, the J gene TRBJ2-3; D is uncertain. Trimming left V 4 bases short and J 0 bases short, with 9 bases between. This CDR3 is built from 14 residues. Germline-derived CDR1 and CDR2 are SGHNT and YYREEE (reference sequence). The CDR3 sequence: CASSVETSTDTQYF. In DNA form, the CDR3 reads TGTGCCAGCAGCGTAGAAACTAGCACAGATACGCAGTATTTT.

The chain links TRBV4-3 to TRBJ1-5; D remains unclear. The V gene lost 0 bases and the J gene lost 4 bases, with 16 bases spanning the gap. The CDR3 runs to 17 residues. The germline V gene has CDR1 LGHNA and CDR2 YSLEER. CDR3 DNA: TGCGCCAGCAGCCAAGATCTAAGATTCGCGGGGAATCAGCCCCAGCATTTT. It translates to CASSQDLRFAGNQPQHF.